Below, one T cell receptor beta chain is given with its context. A clone one base away is much larger, so this may be a read error. This same CDR3 is encoded by further DNA sequences in the sample. The entry originates in a study of shared clonotypes between healthy human individuals. V lost 6 bases, J lost 3 bases, and 2 bases stayed unmatched. From germline, CDR1 is MNHNS and CDR2 SASEGT. The CDR3 covers 14 residues. Genomic DNA belonging to each subset was distributed in equal measure over several immunoSEQ plates. The protocol was immunoSEQ multiplex PCR, while the TCRdb copy is restricted to in-frame clones and leaves out a portion. The top ten hold 0.5% to 0.6% of the sample, which has about 1.1 million clones, around three quarters seen once.

This receptor was taken from a man aged 18 to 35 in good health. Some clones in this sample may be carry-over from other donors' samples. This chain connects TRBV6-1 to TRBJ2-7; 13 bases fit TRBD2. What was sequenced was memory CD4+ T cells from PBMCs. Subset reported: CD45RA-negative fraction. CDR3 sequence reads: CASSGLAGVYEQYF. CDR3 nucleotides: TGTGCCAGCAGCGGACTAGCGGGAGTCTACGAGCAGTACTTC.